This record looks at one TCR beta chain sequence and its context. What it recognizes is unknown. Trimming left V 4 bases short and J 8 bases short, with 13 bases between. From germline, CDR1 is MDHEN and CDR2 SYDVKM. This CDR3 is 13 amino acids long. Generated by immunoSEQ multiplex PCR, the TCRdb table keeps only in-frame clones and is missing some. The sample holds around 150,000 clones, roughly 90% seen once. The data belong to a study of T cell responses to AZD1222 COVID-19 vaccine. Study outcomes and limitations: Sampling that yielded the repertoires occurred only after the peak T cell response.

The V call is TRBV28, the J call TRBJ2-3; TRBD2 is a possible D gene (6 bases). The origin of this receptor is an adult in good health. The specimen was peripheral blood, collected on day 0 of AZD1222 vaccination. The CDR3 nucleotides read TGTGCCAGCAGTTCACCCCGGGGGAGTACGCAGTATTTT. Encoded protein: CASSSPRGSTQYF.